This TCR beta chain comes out of a study of T-cell reconstitution after alpha-beta-depleted transplantation in children. Study-level findings and limits: The origin of alpha-beta T cells about two months after transplant was reportedly several hundred expanded graft clones.

A word on this clonotype: The antigen is not known.

The authors prepared the TCRbeta library with unique molecular identifiers. One entry per CDR3 protein, called by TCRdb with MiXCR from the PCR reads. The sample yields about a million distinct CDR3 sequences, about 31% seen once. This clonotype was sampled from a boy in the first two years of life who had a stem cell transplant for SCID, so the T cells may come from the graft donor. The sequencing here drew on PBMCs, mostly from graft donor cells, taken 360 days after TCRalphabeta/CD19-depleted stem cell transplant.

CDR3 in amino acids: CASSDRLSSGELFF. The CDR3 DNA sequence: TGTGCCAGCAGCGACCGCCTATCATCCGGGGAGCTGTTTTTT. The V gene is TRBV5-5, the J gene TRBJ2-2; D remains unclear. CDR1 SGHKS and CDR2 YYEKEE come from the germline V gene (reference sequence). This CDR3 has 14 amino acids. V lost 4 bases and J 6 bases, leaving 13 bases between the germline ends.